Following are 16 T cell receptor beta chains from one sample sequenced in a study of T cell changes during pregnancy in multiple sclerosis. Measured with immunoSEQ multiplex PCR; TCRdb has only the in-frame clones, and not every one. The sample shows about 80,000 clones, 92% of them seen only once. Sample: peripheral blood, taken before pregnancy. The receptor source for this set is a female donor with multiple sclerosis, enrolled in a pregnancy study.

The chain uses TRBV5-1 and TRBJ2-5; the D gene is possibly TRBD2 (6 bases). V lost 5 bases to trimming and J lost 2 bases, with 16 bases between them. Germline values: CDR1 SGHRS, CDR2 YFSETQ. The CDR3 length is 15 residues. The chain's CDR3 is CASSPGAKAQETQYF. CDR3 coding DNA: TGCGCCAGCAGTCCGGGAGCGAAGGCACAAGAGACCCAGTACTTC.

The chain employs TRBV9 and TRBJ1-4; a possible D gene is TRBD1 (5 bases). Trimming took off 7 bases at V and 4 bases at J, with 11 bases between the two ends. Germline lookup yields CDR1 SGDLS and CDR2 YYNGEE. This CDR3 has 13 amino acids. CDR3 protein: CASAGGSNEKLFF. CDR3 nucleotide sequence: TGTGCCAGCGCCGGGGGGAGTAATGAAAAACTGTTTTTT.

The chain has TRBV4-1 and TRBJ1-2; tentatively, D is TRBD1 (6 bases). Trimming left V 3 bases short and J 0 bases short, with 11 bases between. Germline values: CDR1 MGHRA, CDR2 YSYEKL. There are 15 residues in the CDR3. The CDR3 DNA reads TGCGCCAGCAGCCACGGGACACTGACTAACTATGGCTACACCTTC. It yields the protein CASSHGTLTNYGYTF.

The chain couples TRBV7-6 to TRBJ1-1; D unclear. V was pared by 1 base and J by 4 bases, with 7 bases between. CDR1 and CDR2 from the germline V gene are SGHVS and FNYEAQ. There are 13 residues in the CDR3. Here the CDR3 reads CASSLGGTTEAFF. In nucleotides, the CDR3 is TGTGCCAGCAGCTTAGGAGGAACCACTGAAGCTTTCTTT.

V is TRBV6-6 and J is TRBJ1-3; 7 nucleotides agree with TRBD1. CDR1 and CDR2 from the germline V gene are MNHNY and SVGAGI (reference sequence). This CDR3 contains 14 residues. Unmatched junction bases numbered 7, after V lost 7 bases and J lost 4 bases. In DNA form, the CDR3 reads TGTGCCAGCATAGACAGGGCCGCAGGAAACACCATATATTTT. Translated, it gives CASIDRAAGNTIYF.

The gene calls are TRBV6-1 and TRBJ2-5; 7 bases align to TRBD1. Unmatched junction bases numbered 16, after V lost 6 bases and J lost 0 bases. The CDR3 sequence is 18 residues long. Looked up from germline, CDR1 is MNHNS and CDR2 is SASEGT. The CDR3 DNA is TGTGCCAGCAGCGAATATCATCCGGGACAGCGAGACCAAGAGACCCAGTACTTC. Protein: CASSEYHPGQRDQETQYF.

The chain employs TRBV5-4 and TRBJ2-7; 10 nucleotides match TRBD2. The germline gives CDR1 SGHNT, CDR2 YYREEE (reference sequence). The CDR3 extends over 16 amino acids. The ends lost 4 bases at V and 1 base at J; junction bases unmatched: 8. In nucleotides, the CDR3 is TGTGCCAGCAGCAATAGCGGGGGGCCGCTGTCCTACGAGCAGTACTTC. This codes for CASSNSGGPLSYEQYF.

The chain carries TRBV5-1 and TRBJ2-3; 9 nucleotides agree with TRBD2. With V trimmed by 1 base and J by 2 bases, 8 bases remained unmatched. The germline CDR1 and CDR2 sequences are SGHRS and YFSETQ. The CDR3 has 17 residues. CDR3 amino acids: CASSLLQRGADTDTQYF. CDR3 nucleotides: TGCGCCAGCAGCTTGCTCCAGCGGGGGGCGGACACAGATACGCAGTATTTT.

This clone is a singleton in its sample. J is TRBJ2-5 and V is TRBV11-2; D remains unclear. The V and J ends lost 0 bases and 3 bases respectively, with 5 bases between them. Germline CDR1 reads SGHAT; CDR2 reads FQNNGV. CDR3 length: 13 residues. The CDR3 DNA sequence: TGTGCCAGCAGCTTAGAACTGAAAGAGACCCAGTACTTC. Its translation is CASSLELKETQYF.

This chain uses TRBV7-3 with TRBJ2-3, with D possibly TRBD2 on 5 matching bases. The CDR3 length is 14 residues. V lost 4 bases and J 2 bases, leaving 10 bases between the germline ends. Germline V CDR1 and CDR2: SGHTA, FQGTGA. In DNA, the CDR3 is TGTGCCAGCAGCTCCGGGGTTAACACAGATACGCAGTATTTT. Its translation: CASSSGVNTDTQYF.

The rearrangement links TRBV2 to TRBJ2-1, with TRBD2 as a possible D gene (5 bases). V lost 6 bases and J 9 bases, leaving 6 bases between the germline ends. Germline V gives CDR1 SNHLY, CDR2 FYNNEI. The length of the CDR3 is 10 residues. The CDR3 bases are TGTGCCAGCAGCGAGGGTGAGCAGTTCTTC. This sequence encodes CASSEGEQFF.

The V and J genes are TRBV7-8 and TRBJ1-6; TRBD1 is a possible D gene (6 bases). The CDR3 length is 14 residues. Germline CDR1 is SGHVS and CDR2 is FQNEAQ. V shed 2 bases and J shed 10 bases, with 12 bases lying between them. CDR3 coding DNA: TGTGCCAGCAGCTTATCGGGACAACAATCACCCCTCCACTTT. Translation: CASSLSGQQSPLHF.

This rearrangement joins TRBV5-6 to TRBJ2-5, with TRBD2 matching over 10 bases. The V gene's germline CDR1 is SGHDT and CDR2 YYEEEE. J lost 6 bases, V lost 1 base, and 9 bases had no gene match. This CDR3 has 16 amino acids. The CDR3 sequence is CASSLRAGGNVKTQYF. The CDR3 nucleotides read TGTGCCAGCAGCTTGAGAGCGGGGGGGAACGTTAAGACCCAGTACTTC. Full variable domain (remainder filled in from reference TRBV5-6 and TRBJ2-5): DAGVTQSPTHLIKTRGQQVTLRCSPKSGHDTVSWYQQALGQGPQFIFQYYEEEERQRGNFPDRFSGHQFPNYSSELNVNALLLGDSALYLCASSLRAGGNVKTQYFGPGTRLLVL.

This rearrangement joins TRBV6-5 to TRBJ1-1, with no clear D. The length of the CDR3 is 11 residues. The V end was cut by 6 bases, the J end by 4 bases, with 6 bases between. Germline CDR1 reads MNHEY; CDR2 reads SVGAGI. The CDR3 bases are TGTGCCAGCAGGAGGAGCACTGAAGCTTTCTTT. It translates to CASRRSTEAFF.

This chain joins TRBV2 and TRBJ2-7; TRBD2 agrees at 15 bases. The V gene end was trimmed by 7 bases and the J gene end by 8 bases; junction bases not matched to a gene: 6. Germline CDR1 SNHLY, CDR2 FYNNEI. The CDR3 is 14 residues long. Here the CDR3 reads CASIGTSGGYQQYF. The CDR3, as DNA: TGTGCCAGCATAGGGACTAGCGGGGGGTATCAGCAGTACTTC.

J is TRBJ2-7 and V is TRBV5-1; D is ambiguous. Trimming cost V 7 bases and J 5 bases, with 10 bases left between them. The CDR3 spans 11 residues. In germline, CDR1 is SGHRS, CDR2 YFSETQ. CDR3 sequence: CASGHSHEQYF. For the CDR3, the DNA is TGCGCCAGCGGGCATTCCCACGAGCAGTACTTC.